This is a list of T cell receptor beta chains from one sample in a study of T cell responses to AZD1222 COVID-19 vaccine. Sequenced by immunoSEQ multiplex PCR; TCRdb stores in-frame clones only, minus some. The sample yields 150,000 or so clones, 90% to 95% seen once. Here the sequenced sample was peripheral blood, taken on day 0 of AZD1222 vaccination. These receptor sequences come from an adult in good health. Both conserved end residues are part of each CDR3. The order of the fields is CDR3 protein, J gene, V gene.

CDR3: CASSQGGIYGYTF
J: TRBJ1-2
V: TRBV4-3

CDR3: CASSLGLAVEQFF
J: TRBJ2-1
V: TRBV12-3/TRBV12-4

CDR3: CAISPRMVGESDYGYTF
J: TRBJ1-2
V: TRBV10-3

CDR3: CASSDDRGRGTGELFF
J: TRBJ2-2
V: TRBV25-1

CDR3: CASSFRQEISNQPQHF
J: TRBJ1-5
V: TRBV3-1/TRBV3-2

CDR3: CASSVGDGGGQYF
J: TRBJ2-7
V: TRBV9

CDR3: CASSTGTGTENEKLFF
J: TRBJ1-4
V: TRBV5-1

CDR3: CASSVGPGNTEAFF
J: TRBJ1-1
V: TRBV9

CDR3: CASSPGTDTQYF
J: TRBJ2-3
V: TRBV18

CDR3: CASSLWGLSNQPQHF
J: TRBJ1-5
V: TRBV5-6

CDR3: CASSLESGGNYGYTF
J: TRBJ1-2
V: TRBV7-3

CDR3: CASSLWTGDHTDTQYF
J: TRBJ2-3
V: TRBV28

CDR3: CASSADAYQETQYF
J: TRBJ2-5
V: TRBV27

CDR3: CSASSGLERGNTIYF
J: TRBJ1-3
V: TRBV20-1

CDR3: CAISEPGTGNTEAFF
J: TRBJ1-1
V: TRBV10-3

CDR3: CASSYITTGGKLYEQYF
J: TRBJ2-7
V: TRBV6-2/TRBV6-3

CDR3: CASSRTPTNYGYTF
J: TRBJ1-2
V: TRBV28

CDR3: CASSQGDAGYEQYF
J: TRBJ2-7
V: TRBV4-3

CDR3: CASSHGSPYEQYF
J: TRBJ2-7
V: TRBV23-1

CDR3: CASSFSGNGPYEQYF
J: TRBJ2-7
V: TRBV11-3

CDR3: CATARGEPYEQYF
J: TRBJ2-7
V: TRBV10-3

CDR3: CASSKRRLAGNNEQFF
J: TRBJ2-1
V: TRBV2

CDR3: CASSQGGGSYNEQFF
J: TRBJ2-1
V: TRBV4-1

CDR3: CASSQGRQGKAFF
J: TRBJ1-1
V: TRBV4-3

CDR3: CASSPHSGGSHEQYF
J: TRBJ2-7
V: TRBV5-6

CDR3: CASSSQGASDTQYF
J: TRBJ2-3
V: TRBV7-3

CDR3: CASSSTDPTEAFF
J: TRBJ1-1
V: TRBV28

CDR3: CASSSTSKADTQYF
J: TRBJ2-3
V: TRBV5-1

CDR3: CASSLIGSLSYEQYF
J: TRBJ2-7
V: TRBV7-2

CDR3: CASWGYVVTEAFF
J: TRBJ1-1
V: TRBV7-9

CDR3: CASSRWTGAPIRGYTF
J: TRBJ1-2
V: TRBV27

CDR3: CASSLRGNTEAFF
J: TRBJ1-1
V: TRBV11-3

CDR3: CASNPSGGFPNYGYTF
J: TRBJ1-2
V: TRBV19

CDR3: CASSQVILEETQYF
J: TRBJ2-5
V: TRBV4-3

CDR3: CASSPDKSYEQYF
J: TRBJ2-7
V: TRBV6-5

CDR3: CASKASPTGSGNTIYF
J: TRBJ1-3
V: TRBV19

CDR3: CAWSSGGDQPQHF
J: TRBJ1-5
V: TRBV30

CDR3: CASSPLFKTNYGYTF
J: TRBJ1-2
V: TRBV18

CDR3: CASTKTGDLDNEQFF
J: TRBJ2-1
V: TRBV7-2

CDR3: CASSRGTGNQETQYF
J: TRBJ2-5
V: TRBV19

CDR3: CASSLRLAGIYEQYF
J: TRBJ2-7
V: TRBV19

CDR3: CASSRLTVSNYGYTF
J: TRBJ1-2
V: TRBV7-2

CDR3: CASSPLRANTEAFF
J: TRBJ1-1
V: TRBV3-1/TRBV3-2

CDR3: CASSATRDSTGELFF
J: TRBJ2-2
V: TRBV11-2